The 14 T cell receptor beta chains below were found in one sample sequenced in a study of T cells in Graves' hyperthyroidism and ophthalmopathy. Amplification of TCR beta CDR3 regions used RNA as the template. With the HTBI primer set, the TCR CDR3 went through a first round of RT-PCR. TCRdb itself ran the multiplex PCR reads through MiXCR, one entry per CDR3 protein. The sample contains hundreds of thousands of distinct CDR3 sequences, 20% of which appear only once. Sequencing was carried out using blood. These receptors all come from a man between 40 and 49 years old with Graves' ophthalmopathy.

This clonotype was found a few times. The gene calls are TRBV9 and TRBJ2-1, with D tentatively TRBD1 or TRBD2 (5 bases each). V shed 0 bases and J shed 7 bases, with 14 bases lying between them. CDR1 SGDLS and CDR2 YYNGEE come from the germline V gene. This CDR3 is built from 15 residues. CDR3 nucleotide sequence: TGTGCCAGCAGCGTAGCCGGGACCTCGCTTAATGAGCAGTTCTTC. Its protein is CASSVAGTSLNEQFF.

The rearrangement uses TRBV6-2 or TRBV6-3 and TRBJ2-7; D is ambiguous. V lost 2 bases, J lost 2 bases, and 16 bases lay in between. CDR1 MNHEY and CDR2 SVGEGT come from the germline V gene. CDR3 size: 16 residues. The CDR3 loop reads CASSYSPSGNTYEQYF. Written as DNA, the CDR3 is TGTGCCAGCAGTTACAGTCCCTCTGGGAACACCTACGAGCAGTACTTC.

The chain couples TRBV14 to TRBJ2-5, with D unclear. Germline CDR1 and CDR2: SGHDN and FVKESK. The CDR3 length is 11 residues. Trimming cost V 0 bases and J 8 bases, with 4 bases left between them. The CDR3 loop is CASSQDSTQYF. The CDR3 coding sequence is TGTGCCAGCAGCCAAGATAGCACCCAGTACTTC.

This clonotype was detected ten times or more. V is TRBV2 and J is TRBJ1-6; tentative D call: TRBD1 (5 bases). The CDR3 has 13 amino acids. Germline V CDR1 and CDR2: SNHLY, FYNNEI. Trimming pared 5 bases from V and 7 bases from J, leaving 9 bases between. The CDR3, as DNA: TGTGCCAGCAGTTCCGGGACCAATTCACCCCTCCACTTT. This codes for CASSSGTNSPLHF.

This clonotype was picked up many times. The rearrangement joins TRBV6-1 to TRBJ1-5, with D hard to call. The CDR3 sequence is 15 residues long. The germline V gene encodes CDR1 MNHNS and CDR2 SASEGT. Between the trimmed V and J ends, which lost 1 base and 2 bases, there was a span of 9 bases. The CDR3 nucleotides read TGTGCCAGCAGTGAAGGTGGGTTTGGCAATCAGCCCCAGCATTTT. Encoded protein: CASSEGGFGNQPQHF.

This clonotype was counted between two and nine times. V is TRBV5-1 and J is TRBJ2-3, with 7 bases aligning to TRBD1. The CDR3 has 17 residues. V lost 1 base and J lost 6; bases outside the gene matches: 14. Germline V gene sequence: CDR1 SGHRS, CDR2 YFSETQ. CDR3 region: CASSLRAQGNARDTQYF. In DNA form, the CDR3 reads TGCGCCAGCAGCTTGCGGGCACAGGGGAATGCACGCGATACGCAGTATTTT.

This clonotype was seen once. The V and J genes are TRBV19 and TRBJ1-5, with D possibly matching TRBD1 (5 bases). The germline V and J ends were trimmed by 6 bases and 7 bases, with 19 bases remaining between them. CDR1 is LNHDA and CDR2 is SQIVND in the germline V gene (reference sequence). The CDR3 totals 15 residues. For the CDR3, the DNA is TGTGCCAGTAGCCCCCTCAGGGAATTAGGGCAGCCCCAGCATTTT. It yields the protein CASSPLRELGQPQHF.

The chain is built from TRBV28 and TRBJ1-1; no reliable D call. The V gene lost 6 bases and the J gene lost 1 base, with 18 bases spanning the gap. The CDR3 has 16 amino acids. Germline CDR1 MDHEN, CDR2 SYDVKM. As DNA, the CDR3 is TGTGCCAGCAGCTCCCCGGGGTCGGCAGCGAACACTGAAGCTTTCTTT. Protein: CASSSPGSAANTEAFF.

In its sample, this clonotype was seen many times. The chain links TRBV12-3 or TRBV12-4 to TRBJ2-3, with a weak D call TRBD1 (5 bases). The V and J ends lost 7 bases and 4 bases respectively, with 9 bases between them. The CDR3 has 12 residues. The CDR3 bases are TGTGCCAGCAAGGTGGGGCCAGATACGCAGTATTTT. This encodes CASKVGPDTQYF.

The rearrangement links TRBV7-9 to TRBJ2-7; TRBD2 matches at 7 bases. The CDR3 loop spans 13 amino acids. CDR1 SEHNR and CDR2 FQNEAQ come from the germline V gene (reference sequence). The V segment lost 8 bases and the J segment 2 bases; nucleotides outside the gene matches: 6. The CDR3 region has the DNA TGTGCCAGCGAAAGCGGGGTAACCTACGAGCAGTACTTC. This translates into CASESGVTYEQYF.

The chain carries TRBV10-3 and TRBJ2-1; D is unclear. Germline CDR1 is ENHRY and CDR2 is SYGVKD. V lost 2 bases and J lost 6, with 2 bases in between. The CDR3 loop spans 11 amino acids. CDR3 sequence: CAISEGNEQFF. CDR3 sequence (DNA): TGTGCCATCAGTGAGGGCAATGAGCAGTTCTTC.

As concerns this clonotype: A much larger clone differs from this one at a single base, so this may be a read error. The genes are TRBV27 and TRBJ1-1, with 8 bases fitting TRBD1. CDR3 length equals 14 residues. V shed 7 bases, J shed 1 base, and the junction held 5 bases outside the gene matches. Looked up from germline, CDR1 is MNHEY and CDR2 is SMNVEV (reference sequence). CDR3 in amino acids: CASIQGASNTEAFF. CDR3 DNA: TGTGCCAGCATCCAGGGGGCCTCGAACACTGAAGCTTTCTTT.

This clonotype turned up a few times. The chain uses TRBV5-1 and TRBJ2-7; TRBD1 might be the D (5 bases). Trimming took 4 bases from V and 4 from J, leaving 18 bases between them. The CDR3 covers 15 residues. CDR1 SGHRS and CDR2 YFSETQ come from the germline V gene. CDR3 in DNA: TGCGCCAGCAGCCGAATCGACAGTAGGGGATACGAGCAGTACTTC. Protein product: CASSRIDSRGYEQYF.

This chain links TRBV20-1 with TRBJ1-4; 7 nucleotides match TRBD1. The trim removed 5 bases at V and 5 bases at J, leaving 2 bases unmatched. The germline V gene has CDR1 DFQATT and CDR2 SNEGSKA (reference sequence). The CDR3 contains 12 residues. Here the CDR3 DNA reads TGCAGTGCTCAGGGACAGAATGAAAAACTGTTTTTT. This codes for CSAQGQNEKLFF.